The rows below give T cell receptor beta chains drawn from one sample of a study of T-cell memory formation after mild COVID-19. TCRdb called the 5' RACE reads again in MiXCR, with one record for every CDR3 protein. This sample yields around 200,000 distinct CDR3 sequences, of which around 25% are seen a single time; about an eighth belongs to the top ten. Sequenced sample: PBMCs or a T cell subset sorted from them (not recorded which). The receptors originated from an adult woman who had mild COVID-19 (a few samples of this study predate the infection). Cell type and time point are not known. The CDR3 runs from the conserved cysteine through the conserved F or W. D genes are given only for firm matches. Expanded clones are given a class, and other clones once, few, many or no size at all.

TGTGCCAGCAGTTACACCGGACCAAACACTGAAGCTTTCTTT	CASSYTGPNTEAFF	TRBV2	TRBJ1-1	-	-
TGTGCCACCAGCGCAGGGGGCAGCTCCTACAATGAGCAGTTCTTC	CATSAGGSSYNEQFF	TRBV15	TRBJ2-1	TRBD1	few
TGCGCCAGCAGCTTGGCCTGGGGTACGGGCTATGGCTACACCTTC	CASSLAWGTGYGYTF	TRBV5-1	TRBJ1-2	-	few
TGTGCCAGCAGCTTCGACAGGGCGGATGGCTACACCTTC	CASSFDRADGYTF	TRBV5-6	TRBJ1-2	TRBD1	-
TGTGCCAGCAGCAGTGGGGGGATCTTGGATACGCAGTATTTT	CASSSGGILDTQYF	TRBV6-5	TRBJ2-3	-	-
TGTGCCAGCAGCCAAGATAGCGGGGGGGCAAATGAGCAGTTCTTC	CASSQDSGGANEQFF	TRBV4-2	TRBJ2-1	TRBD2	many
TGCGCCAGCAGCTTGCGCCCTGAATCCGGGGAGCTGTTTTTT	CASSLRPESGELFF	TRBV5-1	TRBJ2-2	-	few
TGTGCCAGCAGCTTAGATCTTCTTGCGGGAGGAGACAATGAGCAGTTCTTC	CASSLDLLAGGDNEQFF	TRBV11-3	TRBJ2-1	TRBD2	few
TGCAGTGCTAGAGCAGGGGGCTACGAGCAGTACTTC	CSARAGGYEQYF	TRBV20-1	TRBJ2-7	TRBD1	many
TGCAGTGCTAGTCAGCGCAATCAGCCCCAGCATTTT	CSASQRNQPQHF	TRBV20-1	TRBJ1-5	-	-
TGCAGCGTTGTGGGAGGAGGCTTAAATGAGCAGTTCTTC	CSVVGGGLNEQFF	TRBV29-1	TRBJ2-1	-	few
TGTGCCAGCAGTCAAGTTACACAGGGGATCTATGGCTACACCTTC	CASSQVTQGIYGYTF	TRBV2	TRBJ1-2	TRBD1	-
TGTGCCAGCAGTTTACGAAATACTCCAGGACTAGCGTTCTTC	CASSLRNTPGLAFF	TRBV27	TRBJ2-1	TRBD2	-
TGTGCCAGCAGCTTAGCGGCGGGGGGCTCCTACGAGCAGTACTTC	CASSLAAGGSYEQYF	TRBV7-2	TRBJ2-7	TRBD2	-
TGCGCCAGCAGCGGTCGTCAGGGTGGAGGCACTGAAGCTTTCTTT	CASSGRQGGGTEAFF	TRBV5-1	TRBJ1-1	-	few
TGTGCCAGCAGCCCCAGAGGGAGGACAGTGATACAAGAGACCCAGTACTTC	CASSPRGRTVIQETQYF	TRBV9	TRBJ2-5	-	-
TGTGCCAGCAGCCAAGAACGCGACGACGGAGCCCCCTACGAGCAGTACTTC	CASSQERDDGAPYEQYF	TRBV4-2	TRBJ2-7	-	-
TGTGCCAGCAAACAGGACAGCAAAGGGGGCTACACCTTC	CASKQDSKGGYTF	TRBV6-1	TRBJ1-2	-	-
TGCAGCGTTGAATCATTCGTTGGACTAGCTACAGATACGCAGTATTTT	CSVESFVGLATDTQYF	TRBV29-1	TRBJ2-3	TRBD2	few
TGCGCCAGCAGCCAAGAAATCGGGTATAGCAATCAGCCCCAGCATTTT	CASSQEIGYSNQPQHF	TRBV4-1	TRBJ1-5	-	few
TGTGCCAGCAGTGAAATGGCCGGATTAACGAACTATGGCTACACCTTC	CASSEMAGLTNYGYTF	TRBV6-1	TRBJ1-2	-	-
TGTGCCTGGAGACTTAGCGTGGATGAGCAGTTCTTC	CAWRLSVDEQFF	TRBV30	TRBJ2-1	-	many
TGCAGTGCTAGAGATTTGGGGTTTGGAGGGAGAGGAAGGAGCACTGAAGCTTTCTTT	CSARDLGFGGRGRSTEAFF	TRBV20-1	TRBJ1-1	-	-
TGTGCCAGCAGCTTAGGGCAACCAATGGAGACCCAGTACTTC	CASSLGQPMETQYF	TRBV7-2	TRBJ2-5	-	-
TGCAGTGCTTCGACACATTCAGATACGCAGTATTTT	CSASTHSDTQYF	TRBV20-1	TRBJ2-3	-	few
TGTGCCAGCAGCAAGGACAGGGGTATAAGTCAGCCCCAGCATTTT	CASSKDRGISQPQHF	TRBV5-4	TRBJ1-5	TRBD1	-
TGTGCCAGCAGTGGCAGGGGGCCCGGGGAGCTGTTTTTT	CASSGRGPGELFF	TRBV5-4	TRBJ2-2	TRBD1	few
TGCAGTGCTGGAACTAGCGGGAGAAGCGGGGAGCTGTTTTTT	CSAGTSGRSGELFF	TRBV20-1	TRBJ2-2	TRBD2	few
TGTGCCAGCAGCTTAAGGAGCGTCGGCGAGCAGTACTTC	CASSLRSVGEQYF	TRBV13	TRBJ2-7	-	few
TGTGCCAGCAGCCGACAGGGATTTAGCAATCAGCCCCAGCATTTT	CASSRQGFSNQPQHF	TRBV3-1	TRBJ1-5	TRBD1	-
TGTGCCAGCAGCTTAGATCTTACCTACGAGCAGTACTTC	CASSLDLTYEQYF	TRBV7-2	TRBJ2-7	-	few
TGTGCCAGCAGCCAAGATCCCCGGACTAGGAGCTACAATGAGCAGTTCTTC	CASSQDPRTRSYNEQFF	TRBV3-1	TRBJ2-1	TRBD2	-
TGTGCCAGCTCACCACCTGCAGGGGATGGCTACACCTTC	CASSPPAGDGYTF	TRBV18	TRBJ1-2	-	few
TGTGCCAGCAGCCAAGCAAGGGGGGCCTTAGATACGCAGTATTTT	CASSQARGALDTQYF	TRBV3-1	TRBJ2-3	-	few
TGTGCCTGGGGACTAAACACTGAAGCTTTCTTT	CAWGLNTEAFF	TRBV30	TRBJ1-1	-	once
TGTGCCAGCAGCTTAAAAGGTGGGCAGGGTAGCAATCAGCCCCAGCATTTT	CASSLKGGQGSNQPQHF	TRBV7-2	TRBJ1-5	-	few
TGTGCCAGCAGTAACCTCCAGGACAGTAACACTGAAGCTTTCTTT	CASSNLQDSNTEAFF	TRBV6-1	TRBJ1-1	-	-
TGTGCCAGCAGTTACTCGGGACTAGCGGGGGGTATCTCCTACGAGCAGTACTTC	CASSYSGLAGGISYEQYF	TRBV6-5	TRBJ2-7	TRBD2	-
TGCGCCAGCAGCTACGGGACAGGCTATAATGAGCAGTTCTTC	CASSYGTGYNEQFF	TRBV5-1	TRBJ2-1	TRBD1	few
TGTGCCAGCAGCTTAGCTTTGGGACCAGATACGCAGTATTTT	CASSLALGPDTQYF	TRBV7-9	TRBJ2-3	-	-
TGTGCCTGGGATCAGGGGGGTCCTTACAATGAGCAGTTCTTC	CAWDQGGPYNEQFF	TRBV30	TRBJ2-1	-	-
TGTGCCAGCAGTTTAGCAGTAGGGGTAAATGAGCAGTTCTTC	CASSLAVGVNEQFF	TRBV12-3/TRBV12-4	TRBJ2-1	-	few
TGTGCCAGCAGTTTCTCGGGGTCTAGCTCACCCCTCCACTTT	CASSFSGSSSPLHF	TRBV27	TRBJ1-6	-	-
TGTGCCAGCAGCCCAGGGACAGGGGTTAATGAAAAACTGTTTTTT	CASSPGTGVNEKLFF	TRBV7-9	TRBJ1-4	TRBD1	-
TGTGCCTGGAGTCGGAAAACGGATGAGCAGTTCTTC	CAWSRKTDEQFF	TRBV30	TRBJ2-1	-	-
TGCGCCAGCAGCTCCCGACAGAGCACAGATACGCAGTATTTT	CASSSRQSTDTQYF	TRBV5-1	TRBJ2-3	-	many
TGTGCCAGCATCTACCTGGGACTAGCGGCAGATAATGAGCAGTTCTTC	CASIYLGLAADNEQFF	TRBV7-9	TRBJ2-1	TRBD2	few
TGTGCCAGCAGCCACTCAGGGGGGGGCACTGAAGCTTTCTTT	CASSHSGGGTEAFF	TRBV3-1	TRBJ1-1	TRBD1	many
TGTGCCAGCAGCTTTGCGGGGGCCGAGCAGTACTTC	CASSFAGAEQYF	TRBV5-6	TRBJ2-7	-	few
TGTGCCAGCCAGACAGGGGCCTTCTCCTACGAGCAGTACTTC	CASQTGAFSYEQYF	TRBV2	TRBJ2-7	TRBD1	-
TGTGCCAGCAGCCCCGATGGGTCAGGCTCTAGCACAGATACGCAGTATTTT	CASSPDGSGSSTDTQYF	TRBV5-5	TRBJ2-3	-	many
TGTGCCAGCTCCAGACAGGGGAGAACTACCAACCCTCCCACCGGGGAGCTGTTTTTT	CASSRQGRTTNPPTGELFF	TRBV18	TRBJ2-2	TRBD1	-
TGTGCCAGCACCGGGACAGAAAATCAGCCCCAGCATTTT	CASTGTENQPQHF	TRBV12-3/TRBV12-4	TRBJ1-5	TRBD1	-
TGTGCCAGCAGCAGGACAGACTCTAGCACAGATACGCAGTATTTT	CASSRTDSSTDTQYF	TRBV6-4	TRBJ2-3	-	many